Below are 13 T cell receptor beta chains sequenced from a single sample in a study of identical twins. TCRdb itself ran the 5' RACE reads through MiXCR, one entry per CDR3 protein. Of about 530,000 distinct CDR3 sequences in the sample, nearly 15% were seen once. These same records also appear under a second study, on yellow fever vaccine responses in identical twins.

Sequencing used CD4+ T cells sorted from blood. The origin of the receptors is a woman under 30 in good health.

This clonotype was seen a few times. This CDR3 is CAISFSSGGAVNEQFF. The CDR3 region has the DNA TGTGCCATCAGTTTCTCTAGCGGGGGTGCCGTCAATGAGCAGTTCTTC. The chain has TRBV10-3 and TRBJ2-1, with 10 positions matching TRBD2. CDR3 size: 16 residues. With V trimmed by 5 bases and J by 6 bases, 10 bases remained unmatched. In germline, CDR1 is ENHRY, CDR2 SYGVKD.

This clonotype was detected only a few times. V is TRBV11-2 and J is TRBJ2-3; 7 nucleotides match TRBD2. The CDR3 length is 16 residues. CDR1 and CDR2 from the germline V gene are SGHAT and FQNNGV. Trimming took 6 bases from V and 3 from J; bases not matched to a gene: 12. CDR3 amino acids: CASRHAGLRMTDTQYF. CDR3 DNA: TGTGCCAGCAGACACGCGGGACTAAGAATGACAGATACGCAGTATTTT.

The chain joins TRBV24-1 to TRBJ2-7; a possible D gene is TRBD2 (5 bases). Looked up from germline, CDR1 is KGHDR and CDR2 is SFDVKD. The length of the CDR3 is 17 residues. The V end was cut by 2 bases, the J end by 1 base, with 17 bases between. Written as DNA, the CDR3 is TGTGCCACCAGTGATTCCTCTCCCAGCAGGAGGTCCTACGAGCAGTACGTC. Amino acids: CATSDSSPSRRSYEQYV.

In DNA, the CDR3 is TGTGCCAGCACCGAACCAGGGGCTGGGGCCAACGTCCTGACTTTC. Translation: CASTEPGAGANVLTF. The chain recombines TRBV12-3 or TRBV12-4 with TRBJ2-6, with D perhaps TRBD1 (6 bases). This CDR3 region has 15 residues. V was shortened by 7 bases and J by 2 bases, with 12 bases between the two germline ends.

This clonotype came up a few times. The V and J genes are TRBV18 and TRBJ2-1; 8 bases agree with TRBD1. J gave up 4 bases and V 0 bases, and 17 bases lay outside the gene matches. Germline V lookup: CDR1 KGHSH, CDR2 LQKENI. This CDR3 comprises 20 residues. CDR3: CASSPPYPGQEKFLYNEQFF. The CDR3 coding sequence is TGTGCCAGCTCACCACCTTACCCGGGACAGGAGAAATTTCTATACAATGAGCAGTTCTTC. Supplemented by reference TRBV18 and TRBJ2-1, the full variable domain reads NAGVMQNPRHLVRRRGQEARLRCSPMKGHSHVYWYRQLPEEGLKFMVYLQKENIIDESGMPKERFSAEFPKEGPSILRIQQVVRGDSAAYFCASSPPYPGQEKFLYNEQFFGPGTRLTVL.

This clonotype was observed a handful of times. The chain is built from TRBV20-1 and TRBJ1-1, with D possibly TRBD1 on 5 matching bases. Germline loops: CDR1 DFQATT, CDR2 SNEGSKA (reference sequence). V was clipped by 6 bases and J by 4 bases, with 18 bases between them. This CDR3 has 14 amino acids. This chain's CDR3 is CSARDYTTPTEAFF. The DNA of the CDR3 is TGCAGTGCCAGGGATTACACGACACCCACTGAAGCTTTCTTT.

This clonotype occurred many times. J is TRBJ1-1 and V is TRBV5-1; D is perhaps TRBD1 (6 bases). The CDR3 is 15 residues long. The germline V gene encodes CDR1 SGHRS and CDR2 YFSETQ. V lost 4 bases, J lost 2 bases, and 15 bases lay in between. The CDR3 DNA reads TGCGCCAGCAGCCCCGGAGGGGGGTACAACACTGAAGCTTTCTTT. As protein: CASSPGGGYNTEAFF.

This chain uses TRBV5-8 with TRBJ1-1; D is undetermined. Trimming removed 4 bases from V and 11 bases from J, with 18 bases in between. This CDR3 contains 13 residues. Germline V lookup: CDR1 SGHTS, CDR2 YDEGEE. The CDR3 is CASSEFKNQGAFF. The CDR3 DNA sequence: TGTGCCAGCAGCGAGTTTAAAAACCAAGGCGCTTTCTTT.

The chain carries TRBV11-1 and TRBJ2-1, with a weak D call TRBD2 (6 bases). Looked up from germline, CDR1 is SGHAT and CDR2 is FQDESV (reference sequence). The CDR3 has 19 amino acids. Trimming took 6 bases from V and 2 from J, leaving 26 bases between them. DNA of the CDR3: TGTGCCAGCAGGGGGGGAGCAGGCCACCCCAGACGGGCCTACAATGAGCAGTTCTTC. Translating gives CASRGGAGHPRRAYNEQFF.

This clonotype was picked up one time. The CDR3 reads CSVISSTDTQYF. In DNA, the CDR3 is TGCAGTGTAATCTCAAGCACAGATACGCAGTATTTT. The chain joins TRBV20-1 to TRBJ2-3; no clear D gene. This CDR3 region has 12 residues. V lost 7 bases and J lost 0, with 8 bases in between. The germline CDR1 and CDR2 sequences are DFQATT and SNEGSKA (reference sequence).

This clonotype has only a few counts. The chain links TRBV7-9 to TRBJ2-5; 8 bases match TRBD1. The CDR3 loop spans 13 amino acids. The J segment lost 4 bases and the V segment lost 5 bases, leaving 3 bases of the junction unmatched. Germline V gene lookup returns CDR1 SEHNR and CDR2 FQNEAQ (reference sequence). CDR3 sequence reads: CASSGQGLETQYF. The CDR3 coding sequence is TGTGCCAGCAGCGGACAGGGTTTAGAGACCCAGTACTTC.

This clonotype was observed a handful of times. The chain employs TRBV25-1 and TRBJ2-5; 11 bases line up with TRBD2. Trimming took 10 bases from V and 3 from J; bases not matched to a gene: 4. Per the germline V gene, CDR1 is MGHDK and CDR2 is SYGVNS. This CDR3 spans 13 amino acids. The CDR3 spells CATSLAGEETQYF. The DNA for the CDR3 is TGTGCCACCTCACTAGCGGGGGAAGAGACCCAGTACTTC.

This clonotype was counted between two and nine times. This chain uses TRBV6-1 with TRBJ2-7, with D tentatively TRBD2 (5 bases). The germline CDR1 and CDR2 sequences are MNHNS and SASEGT. This CDR3 contains 12 residues. V dropped 3 bases and J dropped 6 bases, with 9 bases sitting between them. The CDR3 DNA reads TGTGCCAGCAGTGAGCGGCGGGCCGAGCAGTACGTC. It is translated as CASSERRAEQYV.